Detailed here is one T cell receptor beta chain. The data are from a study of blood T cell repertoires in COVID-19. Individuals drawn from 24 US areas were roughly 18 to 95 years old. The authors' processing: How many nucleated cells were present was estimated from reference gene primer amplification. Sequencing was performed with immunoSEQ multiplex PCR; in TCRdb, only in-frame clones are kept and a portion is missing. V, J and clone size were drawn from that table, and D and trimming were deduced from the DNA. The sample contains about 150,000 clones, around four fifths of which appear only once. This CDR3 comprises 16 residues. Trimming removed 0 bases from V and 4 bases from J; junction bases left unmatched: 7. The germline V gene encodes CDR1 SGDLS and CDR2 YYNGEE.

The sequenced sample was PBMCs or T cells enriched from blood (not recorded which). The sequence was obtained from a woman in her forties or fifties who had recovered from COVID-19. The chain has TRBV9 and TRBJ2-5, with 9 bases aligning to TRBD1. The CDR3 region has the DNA TGTGCCAGCAGCGTAGGAGGGACAGGGCGGGGAGAGACCCAGTACTTC. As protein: CASSVGGTGRGETQYF.